The 19 T cell receptor beta chains in this list originate from one sample, sequenced in a study of blood T cell repertoires in COVID-19. This table comes from immunoSEQ multiplex PCR, and its TCRdb copy is limited to in-frame clones, with some not included. The sample has about 42,000 clones, more than 75% seen once. Source material: peripheral blood. The receptor set was obtained from a man between 65 and 80 years old with active or convalescent COVID-19.

By sample share, this clone is medium-sized. The gene calls are TRBV3-1 (or the pseudogene TRBV3-2) and TRBJ2-3, with 10 bases matching TRBD2. Trimming cost V 1 base and J 5 bases; bases outside gene matches: 12. CDR1 LGHDT and CDR2 YNNKEL come from the germline V gene (reference sequence). This CDR3 comprises 18 residues. Here the CDR3 reads CASSQVRGRAGGIDTQYF. The CDR3 bases are TGTGCCAGCAGCCAAGTCCGGGGTCGAGCGGGGGGGATAGATACGCAGTATTTT.

This chain connects TRBV6-5 to TRBJ2-1, with 8 bases lining up with TRBD1. Trimming cost V 3 bases and J 6 bases; bases outside gene matches: 7. Germline V gene sequence: CDR1 MNHEY, CDR2 SVGAGI. This CDR3 has 15 residues. DNA of the CDR3: TGTGCCAGCAGTTATTCCCGGGACAGGTTCAATGAGCAGTTCTTC. Translated: CASSYSRDRFNEQFF.

As to this clone: Other DNA sequences in the same sample also yield this CDR3. The DNA for the CDR3 is TGTGCCAGCAGCCCTCCGGACAGGGACTACGAGCAGTACTTC. Translated: CASSPPDRDYEQYF. This sequence joins TRBV14 and TRBJ2-7; 8 nucleotides agree with TRBD1. The CDR3 spans 14 residues. Germline V gives CDR1 SGHDN, CDR2 FVKESK. With 4 bases clipped from V and 3 bases from J, the junction kept 5 bases outside the gene matches.

The V and J genes are TRBV9 and TRBJ1-1; the D is unclear. Trimming stripped 8 bases from V and 3 bases from J, with 14 bases between. This CDR3 is built from 13 residues. CDR1 SGDLS and CDR2 YYNGEE come from the germline V gene. The CDR3 reads CASGRALDTEAFF. CDR3 nucleotides: TGTGCCAGTGGGCGGGCGCTGGACACTGAAGCTTTCTTT.

This clone has more than one count but fewer than ten. This rearrangement joins TRBV10-2 to TRBJ1-3; the D is unclear. The CDR3 covers 14 residues. CDR1 is WSHSY and CDR2 is SAAADI in the germline V gene. V was trimmed by 5 bases and J by 0 bases, leaving 8 bases between them. This CDR3 is CASSTTLSGNTIYF. The CDR3 bases are TGCGCCAGCAGTACGACACTCTCTGGAAACACCATATATTTT.

The chain carries TRBV2 and TRBJ1-2; D is unresolved. This CDR3 contains 11 residues. The V end was cut by 4 bases, the J end by 5 bases, with 5 bases between. Germline values: CDR1 SNHLY, CDR2 FYNNEI. The CDR3 sequence is CASSGTYGYTF. The CDR3 DNA follows: TGTGCCAGCAGTGGAACATATGGCTACACCTTC.

Turning to this clone: The junction does not match germline at one end; this may be a read error. The genes are TRBV7-7 and TRBJ1-1; D may be TRBD1 (5 bases). Germline V gene lookup returns CDR1 SSHAT and CDR2 FNYEAQ (reference sequence). The CDR3 totals 15 residues. CDR3 sequence (DNA): TGTGCTAGCAGCTTAAGTTGTCAGGGGAACACTGAAGCTTTCTTT. It yields the protein CASSLSCQGNTEAFF.

This clone was observed a single time. The rearrangement uses TRBV2 and TRBJ2-1; TRBD2 matches 8 bases. The CDR3 has 15 residues. Unmatched junction bases numbered 9, after V lost 8 bases and J lost 3 bases. CDR1 is SNHLY, CDR2 FYNNEI, per germline. The CDR3 is CASSKAGANYNEQFF. CDR3 in DNA: TGTGCCAGCTCAAAAGCGGGGGCGAACTACAATGAGCAGTTCTTC.

The chain uses TRBV6-5 and TRBJ2-7, with D tentatively TRBD1 (6 bases). CDR1 MNHEY and CDR2 SVGAGI come from the germline V gene. The V end lost 5 bases, the J end lost 0 bases, and 14 bases lay between the germline ends. CDR3 length: 15 residues. The CDR3 DNA is TGTGCCAGCAGTCCTAGACAGGTCTCCTCCTACGAGCAGTACTTC. This sequence encodes CASSPRQVSSYEQYF.

The CDR3 nucleotides read TGTGCCAGCAGCTATAACAGTCCCAATGAGCAGTTCTTC. Amino acid sequence: CASSYNSPNEQFF. J is TRBJ2-1 and V is TRBV3-1 (or the pseudogene TRBV3-2); D is unresolved. CDR3 length equals 13 residues. CDR1 and CDR2 from the germline V gene are LGHDT and YNNKEL (reference sequence). V was clipped by 5 bases and J by 6 bases, with 11 bases between them.

The chain employs TRBV5-1 and TRBJ2-7; a possible D gene is TRBD2 (5 bases). Trimming took off 4 bases at V and 5 bases at J, with 13 bases between the two ends. Germline loops: CDR1 SGHRS, CDR2 YFSETQ. The CDR3 contains 13 residues. CDR3 DNA sequence: TGCGCCAGCAGCGAGGGCTTAAGCAACGAGCAGTACTTC. Its translation is CASSEGLSNEQYF.

Only a few counts were recorded for this clone. Distinct nucleotide sequences in the sample also encode this CDR3. The rearrangement uses TRBV5-1 and TRBJ2-2; 8 bases align to TRBD1. The CDR3 is 16 amino acids. Trimming cost V 4 bases and J 5 bases; bases outside gene matches: 10. Germline V gives CDR1 SGHRS, CDR2 YFSETQ. The CDR3 nucleotides are TGCGCCAGCAGCCCAACAGACAGGGGCGGGACCGGGGAGCTGTTTTTT. It encodes CASSPTDRGGTGELFF.

The chain recombines TRBV15 with TRBJ2-5; 8 bases are a match to TRBD2. From germline, CDR1 is LNHNV and CDR2 YYDKDF (reference sequence). J lost 2 bases, V lost 4 bases, and 15 bases had no gene match. The CDR3 contains 18 residues. CDR3 nucleotide sequence: TGTGCCACCAGCATGGTGCGGAACCTCGCGGGGGGTCAAGAGACCCAGTACTTC. Protein: CATSMVRNLAGGQETQYF.

V is TRBV15 and J is TRBJ2-7, with D perhaps matching TRBD1 (5 bases). Germline V CDR1 and CDR2: LNHNV, YYDKDF (reference sequence). CDR3 length: 12 amino acids. Trimming took 11 bases from V and 3 from J, leaving 14 bases between them. CDR3 nucleotides: TGTGCCTCCGGAGACAGTAGCTACGAGCAGTACTTC. Protein product: CASGDSSYEQYF.

The chain is built from TRBV4-1 and TRBJ1-6; the D is unclear. CDR1 is MGHRA, CDR2 YSYEKL, per germline. The CDR3 runs 15 residues. The V gene lost 2 bases and the J gene lost 0 bases, with 5 bases spanning the gap. The chain's CDR3 is CASSQLYSYNSPLHF. CDR3 nucleotides: TGCGCCAGCAGCCAACTCTACTCCTATAATTCACCCCTCCACTTT.

The genes are TRBV6-5 and TRBJ2-7; D is unclear. V gave up 5 bases and J gave up 2 bases, with 7 bases separating them. This CDR3 contains 12 residues. Germline CDR1 is MNHEY and CDR2 is SVGAGI. CDR3 protein: CASSTTAYEQYF. The CDR3, as DNA: TGTGCCAGCAGTACCACAGCCTACGAGCAGTACTTC.

The V gene is TRBV9, the J gene TRBJ1-3; D perhaps matches TRBD1 (5 bases). CDR1 SGDLS and CDR2 YYNGEE come from the germline V gene. V was pared by 4 bases and J by 4 bases, with 18 bases between. The CDR3 extends over 16 amino acids. The CDR3 nucleotides read TGTGCCAGCAGCCCGAGGGGCGGCGGGGTCGGAAACACCATATATTTT. Its translation is CASSPRGGGVGNTIYF.

This sequence joins TRBV18 and TRBJ2-3; 9 positions agree with TRBD2. The germline CDR1 and CDR2 sequences are KGHSH and LQKENI. The CDR3 has 15 residues. V lost 1 base to trimming and J lost 2 bases; unmatched junction nucleotides: 1. The CDR3 here is CASSPLAGDTDTQYF. The CDR3 bases are TGTGCCAGCTCACCACTAGCGGGGGACACAGATACGCAGTATTTT.

This chain connects TRBV6-5 to TRBJ1-6; 9 bases are shared with TRBD1. Germline trimming cut 6 bases from V and 7 bases from J; bases unmatched to any gene: 7. The CDR3 totals 15 residues. CDR1 and CDR2 (germline): MNHEY, SVGAGI. The DNA of the CDR3 is TGTGCCAGCAGGCCGTCCGGGACAGGGAATTCACCCCTCCACTTT. Protein product: CASRPSGTGNSPLHF.